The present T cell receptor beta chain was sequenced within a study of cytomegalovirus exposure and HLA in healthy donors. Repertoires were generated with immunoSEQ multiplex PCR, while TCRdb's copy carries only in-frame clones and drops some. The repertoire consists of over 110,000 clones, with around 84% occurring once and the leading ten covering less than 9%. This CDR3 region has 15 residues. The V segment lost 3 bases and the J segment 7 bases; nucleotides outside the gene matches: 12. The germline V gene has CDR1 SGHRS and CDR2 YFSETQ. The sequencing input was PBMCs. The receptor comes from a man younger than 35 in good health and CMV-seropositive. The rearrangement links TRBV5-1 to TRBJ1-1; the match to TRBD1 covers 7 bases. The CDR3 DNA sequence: TGCGCCAGCAGCTCGTGGACAGGCGGAAGCGATGAAGCTTTCTTT. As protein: CASSSWTGGSDEAFF.